This T cell receptor (beta chain) appears in the sequencing data of a study of CD8+CD57+ T cells in acquired aplastic anemia. Study-wide background: Recorded DNA amounts for sorted CD4+ and CD8+ cells had an average of 3.2 ug.

General study points: Patients and controls shared 25 to 35 CD8+ CDR3 sequences, which appeared highly expressed in patients and within their immunodominant clones.

CDR3 and TCR beta VDJ profiling relied on genomic DNA as the template. TCRdb processed the reads anew with MiXCR; each CDR3 protein has one entry. The sample yields about 160,000 distinct CDR3 sequences, roughly 43% seen once. Germline CDR1 and CDR2: SGHRS and YFSETQ. This CDR3 contains 14 residues. V gave up 3 bases and J gave up 1 base, with 10 bases separating them. This clonotype was found many times. Its antigen is not identified. The patients chosen for sequencing had shown expansion of CD8+CD57+ cells (detected by flow cytometry). Sequencing was performed on sorted CD4+, CD8+, or CD8+CD57+ T cells (not recorded which) from PBMCs. The chain recombines TRBV5-1 with TRBJ1-1, with D possibly being TRBD1 (5 bases). The source of this sequence is a human donor with aplastic anemia. CDR3 sequence: CASSSLQGNTEAFF. The DNA of the CDR3 is TGCGCCAGCAGCTCCCTCCAGGGGAACACTGAAGCTTTCTTT.